The TCR beta chain described here comes from a study of identical twins. This clonotype came up a few times. TCRdb reprocessed the 5' RACE reads via MiXCR and lists one record per CDR3 protein. The repertoire holds approximately 230,000 distinct CDR3 sequences, with 5% to 7% as singletons. The germline V and J ends were trimmed by 7 bases and 2 bases, with 15 bases remaining between them. The CDR3 sequence is 14 residues long. Per the germline V gene, CDR1 is ENHRY and CDR2 is SYGVKD. Every donor was a healthy Caucasian. These data are also associated with another study on T cells expressing NK-cell markers. From that report: Among eight sequenced donors, seven carried HCMV seropositivity while one was seronegative. Where a handful of donors were concerned, these clonotypes also led the CD3+CD56-NKG2C+ fraction.

The chain is built from TRBV10-3 and TRBJ2-7; the D gene is possibly TRBD2 (6 bases). The TCR comes from a woman between 18 and 29 years old in good health. The source material was CD8+ T cells sorted from blood. The CDR3 here is CAITPAGFAYEQYF. In DNA form, the CDR3 reads TGTGCCATCACTCCGGCGGGGTTCGCCTACGAGCAGTACTTC.